Following are 6 T cell receptor beta chains from one sample sequenced in a study of cytomegalovirus exposure and HLA in healthy donors. The data were produced by immunoSEQ multiplex PCR, yet TCRdb's version contains in-frame clones alone and is incomplete. The table records some 100,000 clones, 88% of them present only once. Input material: PBMCs. These receptors were taken from a woman aged 18-29 years in good health and CMV-seronegative.

The rearrangement links TRBV6-1 to TRBJ2-4, with D possibly being TRBD1 (7 bases). Germline CDR1 reads MNHNS; CDR2 reads SASEGT. Trimming removed 1 base from V and 3 bases from J, with 19 bases in between. The CDR3 totals 18 residues. CDR3 sequence (DNA): TGTGCCAGCAGTGAAGTACGGAGGGACAGAGAGTTCAAAAACATTCAGTACTTC. It codes for CASSEVRRDREFKNIQYF.

The chain combines TRBV5-4 with TRBJ1-6; D call uncertain. Germline CDR1 reads SGHNT; CDR2 reads YYREEE (reference sequence). Trimming took 1 base from V and 0 from J, leaving 11 bases between them. There are 17 residues in the CDR3. DNA for the CDR3: TGTGCCAGCAGCTTGACGGTTGATTTCTCCTATAATTCACCCCTCCACTTT. It translates to CASSLTVDFSYNSPLHF.

The chain links TRBV30 to TRBJ2-7; the D gene is possibly TRBD1 (6 bases). Trimming removed 0 bases from V and 3 bases from J, with 9 bases in between. This CDR3 contains 13 residues. The germline CDR1 and CDR2 sequences are GTSNPN and SVGIG (reference sequence). DNA for the CDR3: TGTGCCTGGAGTGTCGGACAGAACTACGAGCAGTACTTC. It is translated as CAWSVGQNYEQYF.

DNA for the CDR3: TGCAGCGTAGAAACAGTTCTCTCCTACAATGAGCAGTTCTTC. The encoded protein is CSVETVLSYNEQFF. This chain joins TRBV29-1 and TRBJ2-1; no definite D call. V was trimmed by 6 bases and J by 0 bases, leaving 12 bases between them. Germline V CDR1 and CDR2: SQVTM, ANQGSEA. The CDR3 contains 14 residues.

The rearrangement uses TRBV6-1 and TRBJ1-2; D possibly corresponds to TRBD1 (5 bases). Germline V gene sequence: CDR1 MNHNS, CDR2 SASEGT. V lost 1 base, J lost 14 bases, and 17 bases lay in between. The CDR3 is 13 residues long. This CDR3 is CASSEEPGLVRTF. The DNA for the CDR3 is TGTGCCAGCAGTGAAGAACCGGGACTTGTAAGGACCTTC.

This rearrangement joins TRBV18 to TRBJ1-1; no clear D. This CDR3 region has 14 residues. Germline V gene lookup returns CDR1 KGHSH and CDR2 LQKENI. Deletions cut 2 bases from V and 1 base from J, with 8 bases between. CDR3 coding DNA: TGTGCCAGCTCACCAGAACAGTGGAACACTGAAGCTTTCTTT. Translating it yields CASSPEQWNTEAFF.